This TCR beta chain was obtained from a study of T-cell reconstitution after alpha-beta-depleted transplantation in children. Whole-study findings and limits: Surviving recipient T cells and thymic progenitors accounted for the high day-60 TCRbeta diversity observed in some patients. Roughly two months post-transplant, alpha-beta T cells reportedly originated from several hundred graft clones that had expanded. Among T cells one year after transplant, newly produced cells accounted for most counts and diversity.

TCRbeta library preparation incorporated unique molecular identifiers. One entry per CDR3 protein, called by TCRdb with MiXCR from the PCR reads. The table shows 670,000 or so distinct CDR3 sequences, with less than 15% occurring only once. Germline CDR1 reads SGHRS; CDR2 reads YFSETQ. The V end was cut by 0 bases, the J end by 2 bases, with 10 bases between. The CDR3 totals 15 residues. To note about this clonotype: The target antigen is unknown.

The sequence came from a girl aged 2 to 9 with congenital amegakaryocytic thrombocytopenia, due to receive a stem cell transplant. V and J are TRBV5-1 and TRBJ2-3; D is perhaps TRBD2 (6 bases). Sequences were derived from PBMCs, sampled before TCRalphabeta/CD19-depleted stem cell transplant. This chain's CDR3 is CASSLVLANTDTQYF. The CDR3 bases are TGCGCCAGCAGCTTGGTTCTAGCGAACACAGATACGCAGTATTTT.